This paragraph covers one T cell receptor beta chain sequence. The antigen is unknown. The table came from immunoSEQ multiplex PCR; TCRdb's copy has only in-frame clones and leaves some out. This sample carries tens of thousands of clones, roughly 79% of them seen once, and the ten largest clones take over 5%. These data belong to a study of vaccination effects on CD4 cells after COVID-19. Regarding the study as a whole: Vaccine- and infection-induced clones showed marked clonal contraction late following vaccination.

Antigen-specific CD4+ T cells were first expanded with viral peptide pools by the ViraFEST assay and only then sequenced. A 10-day culture period preceded the isolation of CD4+ T cells. Neither prior SARS-CoV-2 infection nor positive nucleocapsid antibodies were present in the vaccine recipients. The TCR sequence derives from a human donor who received a COVID-19 vaccine. The sequences come from CD4+ T cells from PBMCs cultured with HCoV-OC43 spike peptides, collected before COVID-19 vaccination. The subset was: HCoV-OC43 spike overlapping peptide pool stimulation.

CDR3 bases: TGTGCCAGCCCGTTAGGGACGGAATTTAGCTCCTATAATTCACCCCTCCACTTT. Translation: CASPLGTEFSSYNSPLHF. The chain recombines TRBV27 with TRBJ1-6, with D possibly TRBD1 on 5 matching bases. This CDR3 contains 18 residues. With 8 bases removed from V and 0 bases from J, the gap between germline ends came to 20 bases. The germline gives CDR1 MNHEY, CDR2 SMNVEV (reference sequence).